This T cell receptor beta chain was obtained from a study of T cells in Graves' hyperthyroidism and ophthalmopathy. Amplification yielded TCR beta CDR3 regions, with RNA transcripts as the source. Researchers ran a first-round RT-PCR on the TCR CDR3 using the HTBI primer set. TCRdb recomputed calls from the multiplex PCR reads with MiXCR, one row per CDR3 protein. The sample lists approximately 590,000 distinct CDR3 sequences; roughly 14% were seen once. This CDR3 spans 13 amino acids. The germline V gene has CDR1 MNHEY and CDR2 SVGEGT. V lost 2 bases, J lost 8 bases, and 10 bases lay in between. Notes on the study in general: Researchers found most expanded thyroid clonotypes above 0.001 in blood as well.

The table lists this clonotype with many counts. Antigen unknown. This chain uses TRBV6-2 or TRBV6-3 with TRBJ2-1; D remains ambiguous. The sequenced material came from blood. The source of this sequence is a woman aged 25 to 39 with Graves' hyperthyroidism. CDR3 region: CASSYHGFHEQFF. The CDR3 DNA follows: TGTGCCAGCAGTTACCATGGGTTCCATGAGCAGTTCTTC.